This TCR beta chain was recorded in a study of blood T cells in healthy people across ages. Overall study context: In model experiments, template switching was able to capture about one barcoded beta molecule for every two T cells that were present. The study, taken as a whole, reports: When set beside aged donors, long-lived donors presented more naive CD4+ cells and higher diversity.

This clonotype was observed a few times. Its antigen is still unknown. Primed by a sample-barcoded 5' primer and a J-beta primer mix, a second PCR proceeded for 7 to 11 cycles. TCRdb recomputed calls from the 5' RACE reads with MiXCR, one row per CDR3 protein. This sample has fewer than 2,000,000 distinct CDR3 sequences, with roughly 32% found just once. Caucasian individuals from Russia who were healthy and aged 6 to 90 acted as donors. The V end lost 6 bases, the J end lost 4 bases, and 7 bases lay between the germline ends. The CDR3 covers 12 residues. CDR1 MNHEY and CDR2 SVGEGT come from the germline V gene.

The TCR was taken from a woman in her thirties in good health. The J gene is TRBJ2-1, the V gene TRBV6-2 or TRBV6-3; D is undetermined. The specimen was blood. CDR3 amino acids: CASRRTYNEQFF. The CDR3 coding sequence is TGTGCCAGCAGAAGAACTTACAATGAGCAGTTCTTC.